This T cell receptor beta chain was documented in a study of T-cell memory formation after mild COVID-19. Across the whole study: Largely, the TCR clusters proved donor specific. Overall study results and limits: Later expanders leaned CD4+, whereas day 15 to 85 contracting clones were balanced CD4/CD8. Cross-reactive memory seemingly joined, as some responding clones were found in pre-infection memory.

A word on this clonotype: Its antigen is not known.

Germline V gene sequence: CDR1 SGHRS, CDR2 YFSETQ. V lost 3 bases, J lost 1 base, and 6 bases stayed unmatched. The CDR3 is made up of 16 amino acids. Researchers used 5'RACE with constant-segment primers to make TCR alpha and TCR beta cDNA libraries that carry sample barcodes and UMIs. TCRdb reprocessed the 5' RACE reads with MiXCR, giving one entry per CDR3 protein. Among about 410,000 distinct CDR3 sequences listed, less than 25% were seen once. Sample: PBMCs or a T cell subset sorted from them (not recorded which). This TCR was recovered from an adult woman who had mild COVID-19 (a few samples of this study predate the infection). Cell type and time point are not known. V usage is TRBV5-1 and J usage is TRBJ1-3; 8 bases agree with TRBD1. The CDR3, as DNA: TGCGCCAGCAGCTCGCAGGGGGCTCAATCTGGAAACACCATATATTTT. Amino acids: CASSSQGAQSGNTIYF. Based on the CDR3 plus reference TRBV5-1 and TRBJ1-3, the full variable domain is KAGVTQTPRYLIKTRGQQVTLSCSPISGHRSVSWYQQTPGQGLQFLFEYFSETQRNKGNFPGRFSGRQFSNSRSEMNVSTLELGDSALYLCASSSQGAQSGNTIYFGEGSWLTVV.